The next 15 T cell receptor beta chains were all read from a single sample in a study of cytomegalovirus exposure and HLA in healthy donors. Primers included in the PCR were 60 Vbeta and 13 Jbeta primers. Sequencing used immunoSEQ multiplex PCR; TCRdb keeps in-frame clones, though not all of them. This table has some 170,000 clones, almost 80% appearing once. Sequences were obtained from PBMCs. The receptors come from a man in his forties in good health and CMV-seropositive.

The chain is built from TRBV19 and TRBJ1-4; 7 nucleotides match TRBD1. Germline lookup yields CDR1 LNHDA and CDR2 SQIVND (reference sequence). V lost 3 bases and J lost 10; bases outside the gene matches: 8. The CDR3 is made up of 14 amino acids. CDR3 DNA: TGTGCCAGTAGTATCATCGAGGGGGCCGGAAAACTGTTTTTT. It yields the protein CASSIIEGAGKLFF.

Comment on this clone: Other nucleotide sequences from this sample produce the same CDR3. The genes are TRBV10-3 and TRBJ2-2; 9 bases are a match to TRBD1. CDR3 length equals 15 residues. Germline V gene lookup returns CDR1 ENHRY and CDR2 SYGVKD. Unmatched junction bases numbered 8, after V lost 7 bases and J lost 5 bases. The CDR3 sequence: CAITADRGSTGELFF. CDR3 DNA: TGTGCCATCACTGCGGACAGGGGTTCGACCGGGGAGCTGTTTTTT.

The chain carries TRBV27 and TRBJ2-5; 7 nucleotides agree with TRBD2. The J call may be faulty, since TRBJ2-7 better matches the DNA end. This CDR3 region has 14 residues. Germline CDR1 is MNHEY and CDR2 is SMNVEV (reference sequence). DNA of the CDR3: TGTGCCAGCAGTCCTTTACGGGGGGCCTACGAGCAGTACTTC. This sequence encodes CASSPLRGAYEQYF.

The chain has TRBV11-3 and TRBJ2-7; 9 bases fit TRBD1. In germline, CDR1 is SGHNT, CDR2 YENEEA. Losses at the gene ends were 6 bases for V and 1 base for J; bases not matched to a gene: 7. This CDR3 is built from 15 residues. The CDR3 spells CASRLDGTGSYEQYF. DNA of the CDR3: TGTGCCAGCAGACTAGACGGGACAGGGTCCTACGAGCAGTACTTC.

The rearrangement uses TRBV2 and TRBJ1-2, with D perhaps TRBD1 (5 bases). CDR3 length: 15 amino acids. The ends were cut back, 6 bases at V and 3 bases at J, with 17 bases in the middle. Germline loops: CDR1 SNHLY, CDR2 FYNNEI. For the CDR3, the DNA is TGTGCCAGCAGGGAATGGGCAGGGAAGGACTATGGCTACACCTTC. This translates into CASREWAGKDYGYTF.

J is TRBJ2-3 and V is TRBV12-5, with TRBD2 matching over 11 bases. The CDR3 covers 15 residues. Losses at the gene ends were 8 bases for V and 3 bases for J; bases not matched to a gene: 7. Germline CDR1 is LGHNT and CDR2 is FRNRAP. In DNA, the CDR3 is TGTGCTAGTCTTACGGGACTAGCGGCTACAGATACGCAGTATTTT. This sequence encodes CASLTGLAATDTQYF.

The rearrangement links TRBV9 to TRBJ2-2; 8 bases match TRBD1. CDR1 and CDR2 (germline): SGDLS, YYNGEE. CDR3 length: 16 amino acids. Trimming at V came to 3 bases and at J to 4 bases, leaving 8 bases not matched to a gene. The CDR3 DNA is TGTGCCAGCAGCGCTGGCCGACAGGGGATCACCGGGGAGCTGTTTTTT. Its translation is CASSAGRQGITGELFF.

The gene calls are TRBV18 and TRBJ1-4; D not resolved. Germline CDR1 is KGHSH and CDR2 is LQKENI. The CDR3 totals 14 residues. The V end lost 3 bases, the J end lost 0 bases, and 5 bases lay between the germline ends. The CDR3 reads CASSPQSTNEKLFF. Written as DNA, the CDR3 is TGTGCCAGCTCACCGCAGTCAACTAATGAAAAACTGTTTTTT. The full variable domain, completed using reference TRBV18 and TRBJ1-4, is NAGVMQNPRHLVRRRGQEARLRCSPMKGHSHVYWYRQLPEEGLKFMVYLQKENIIDESGMPKERFSAEFPKEGPSILRIQQVVRGDSAAYFCASSPQSTNEKLFFGSGTQLSVL.

J is TRBJ1-1 and V is TRBV7-9; D ambiguous. CDR3 length: 13 amino acids. The germline gives CDR1 SEHNR, CDR2 FQNEAQ (reference sequence). Trimming removed 3 bases at V and 4 bases at J, with 9 bases between. In nucleotides, the CDR3 is TGTGCCAGCAGCTTGGAGGTCCCCACTGAAGCTTTCTTT. Translation: CASSLEVPTEAFF.

The CDR3 loop is CASSPPGQGSYNEQFF. The DNA for the CDR3 is TGTGCCAGCTCACCACCGGGACAGGGGTCCTACAATGAGCAGTTCTTC. This chain links TRBV18 with TRBJ2-1; 10 bases agree with TRBD1. Germline lookup yields CDR1 KGHSH and CDR2 LQKENI. This CDR3 is built from 16 residues. The ends lost 0 bases at V and 1 base at J; junction bases unmatched: 0.

The chain recombines TRBV6-6 with TRBJ1-4, with D unresolved. The CDR3 is made up of 13 amino acids. V was cut by 6 bases and J by 4 bases, with 9 bases left in between. CDR1 is MNHNY, CDR2 SVGAGI, per germline (reference sequence). Here the CDR3 reads CASRRSLNEKLFF. The DNA for the CDR3 is TGTGCCAGCAGGCGGAGCCTTAATGAAAAACTGTTTTTT.

As for this clone: At one end the junction does not follow the germline gene, possibly because of a read error. The chain is built from TRBV29-1 and TRBJ2-1; perhaps TRBD2 as D (5 bases). The CDR3 consists of 13 residues. Germline CDR1 reads SQVTM; CDR2 reads ANQGSEA. CDR3 region: CSVEGSGSNEQFF. In DNA, the CDR3 is TGCAGCGTGGAAGGGTCGGGGAGCAATGAGCAGTTCTTC.

The gene calls are TRBV11-3 and TRBJ2-2, with D possibly matching TRBD2 (6 bases). CDR1 is SGHNT, CDR2 YENEEA, per germline. This CDR3 has 17 amino acids. V was clipped by 4 bases and J by 3 bases, with 18 bases between them. The CDR3 coding sequence is TGTGCCAGCAGCTCCCTTCACGGGAGTAAGGACACCGGGGAGCTGTTTTTT. Its translation is CASSSLHGSKDTGELFF.

The chain has TRBV10-2 and TRBJ2-7; 8 nucleotides agree with TRBD1. V shed 2 bases and J 5 bases; nucleotides not matched to a gene: 8. CDR1 is WSHSY, CDR2 SAAADI, per germline. The CDR3 consists of 15 residues. Written as DNA, the CDR3 is TGCGCCAGCAGTGAGGGACAGGGAATTTGGAACGAGCAGTACTTC. As protein: CASSEGQGIWNEQYF.

This clone was counted a few times. J is TRBJ2-1 and V is TRBV11-2; 9 bases map to TRBD2. Germline loops: CDR1 SGHAT, CDR2 FQNNGV. V was pared by 5 bases and J by 1 base, with 6 bases of the junction left unmatched. The CDR3 contains 16 residues. DNA of the CDR3: TGTGCCAGCAGCCCCTGGGCGGGAGGGTCCTACAATGAGCAGTTCTTC. Protein product: CASSPWAGGSYNEQFF.